This TCR beta chain emerged from a study of regulatory T cells in long-lasting Graves disease. The CDR3 consists of 13 residues. Trimming removed 4 bases at V and 0 bases at J, with 6 bases between. Time point of the sample: newly diagnosed GD, antithyroid drugs for less than 3 months. Scientists built the TCR library using RNA that was extracted from PBMCs. Graves' disease diagnosis used American Thyroid Association guidelines. Combining iRepertoire HTBI primers with Arm-PCR of CDR3 regions, the authors built TCR beta libraries. TCRdb itself ran the multiplex PCR reads through MiXCR, one entry per CDR3 protein. The top ten clones hold 22% of a sample with around 420,000 distinct CDR3 sequences, around 16% of them seen once. The table lists this clonotype with many counts.

The material was peripheral blood mononuclear cells (PBMCs), obtained at new diagnosis, from a patient treated with antithyroid drugs. The chain joins TRBV12-3 or TRBV12-4 to TRBJ1-1; D uncertain. The TCR comes from a female donor with Graves disease. CDR3 DNA sequence: TGTGCCAGCAGTTCGGAGTTGAACACTGAAGCTTTCTTT. This encodes CASSSELNTEAFF.